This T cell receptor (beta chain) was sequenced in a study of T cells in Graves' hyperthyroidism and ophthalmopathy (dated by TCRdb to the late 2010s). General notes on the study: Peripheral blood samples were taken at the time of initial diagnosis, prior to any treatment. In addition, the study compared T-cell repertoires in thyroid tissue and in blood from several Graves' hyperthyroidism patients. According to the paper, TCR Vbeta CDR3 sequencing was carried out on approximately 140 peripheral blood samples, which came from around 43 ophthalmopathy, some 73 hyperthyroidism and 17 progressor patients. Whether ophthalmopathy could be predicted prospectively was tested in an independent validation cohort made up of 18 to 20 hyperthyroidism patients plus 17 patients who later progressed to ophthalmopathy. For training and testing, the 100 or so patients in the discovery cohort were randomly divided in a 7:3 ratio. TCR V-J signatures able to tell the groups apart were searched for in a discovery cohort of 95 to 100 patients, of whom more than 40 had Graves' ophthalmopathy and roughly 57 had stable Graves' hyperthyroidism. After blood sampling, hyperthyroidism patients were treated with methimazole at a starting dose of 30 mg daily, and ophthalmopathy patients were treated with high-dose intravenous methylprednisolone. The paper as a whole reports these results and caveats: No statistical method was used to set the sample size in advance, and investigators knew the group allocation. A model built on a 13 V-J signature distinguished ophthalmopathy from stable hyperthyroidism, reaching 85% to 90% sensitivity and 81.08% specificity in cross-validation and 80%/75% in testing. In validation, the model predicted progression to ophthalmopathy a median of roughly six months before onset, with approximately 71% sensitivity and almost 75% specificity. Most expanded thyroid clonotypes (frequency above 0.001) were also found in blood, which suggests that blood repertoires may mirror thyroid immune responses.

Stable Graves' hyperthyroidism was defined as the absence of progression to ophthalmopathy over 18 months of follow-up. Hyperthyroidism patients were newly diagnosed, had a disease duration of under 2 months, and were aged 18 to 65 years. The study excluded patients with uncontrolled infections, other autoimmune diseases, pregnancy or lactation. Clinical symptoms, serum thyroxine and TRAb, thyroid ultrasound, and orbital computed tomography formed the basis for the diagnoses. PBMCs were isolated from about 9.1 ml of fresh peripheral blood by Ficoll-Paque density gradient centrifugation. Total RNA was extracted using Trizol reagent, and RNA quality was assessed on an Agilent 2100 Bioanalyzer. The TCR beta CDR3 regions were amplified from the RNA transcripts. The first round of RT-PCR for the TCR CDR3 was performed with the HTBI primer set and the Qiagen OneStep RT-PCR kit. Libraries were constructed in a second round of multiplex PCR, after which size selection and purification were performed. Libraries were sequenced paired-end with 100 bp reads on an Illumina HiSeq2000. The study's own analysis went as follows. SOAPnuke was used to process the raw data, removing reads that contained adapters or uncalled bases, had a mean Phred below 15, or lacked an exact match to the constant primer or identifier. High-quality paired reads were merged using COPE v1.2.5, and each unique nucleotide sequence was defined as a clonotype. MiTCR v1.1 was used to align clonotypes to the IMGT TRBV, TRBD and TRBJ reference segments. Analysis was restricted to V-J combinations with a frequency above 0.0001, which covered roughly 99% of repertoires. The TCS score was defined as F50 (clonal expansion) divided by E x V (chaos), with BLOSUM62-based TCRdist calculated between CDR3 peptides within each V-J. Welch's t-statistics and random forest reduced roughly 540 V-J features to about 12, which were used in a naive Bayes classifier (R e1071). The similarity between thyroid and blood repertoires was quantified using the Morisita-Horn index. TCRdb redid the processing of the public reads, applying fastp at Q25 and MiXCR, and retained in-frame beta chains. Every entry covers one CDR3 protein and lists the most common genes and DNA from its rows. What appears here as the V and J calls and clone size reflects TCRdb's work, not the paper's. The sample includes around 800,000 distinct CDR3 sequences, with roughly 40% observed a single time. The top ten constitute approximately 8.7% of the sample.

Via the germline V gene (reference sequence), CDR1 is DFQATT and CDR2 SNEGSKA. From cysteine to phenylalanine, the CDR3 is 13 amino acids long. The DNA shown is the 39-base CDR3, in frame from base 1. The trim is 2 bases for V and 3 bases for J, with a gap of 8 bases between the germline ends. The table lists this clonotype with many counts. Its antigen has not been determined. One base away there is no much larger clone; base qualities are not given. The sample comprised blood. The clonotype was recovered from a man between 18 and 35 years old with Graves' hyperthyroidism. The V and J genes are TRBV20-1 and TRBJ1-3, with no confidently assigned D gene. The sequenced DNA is TGCAGTGCTAGATTACACTTTGGAAACACCATATATTTT. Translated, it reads CSARLHFGNTIYF.